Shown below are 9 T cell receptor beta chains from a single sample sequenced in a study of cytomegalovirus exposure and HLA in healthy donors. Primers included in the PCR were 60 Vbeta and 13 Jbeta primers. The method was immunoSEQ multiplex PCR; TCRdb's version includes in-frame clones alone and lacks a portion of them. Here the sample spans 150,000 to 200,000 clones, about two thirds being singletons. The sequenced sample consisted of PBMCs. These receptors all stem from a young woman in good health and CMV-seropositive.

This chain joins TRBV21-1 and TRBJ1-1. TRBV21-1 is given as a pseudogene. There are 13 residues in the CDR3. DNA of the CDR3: TGTGCCAGCAGCAATCGAGTATGCACTGAAGCTTTCTTT. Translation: CASSNRVCTEAFF.

CDR3 region: CASSEQGSSGSTGELFF. In DNA, the CDR3 is TGCGCCAGCAGCGAACAGGGTTCGAGCGGGAGTACCGGGGAGCTGTTTTTT. The chain recombines TRBV4-3 with TRBJ2-2, with 8 positions matching TRBD2. The V segment lost 5 bases and the J segment 5 bases; nucleotides outside the gene matches: 13. This CDR3 is built from 17 residues. Germline V lookup: CDR1 LGHNA, CDR2 YSLEER.

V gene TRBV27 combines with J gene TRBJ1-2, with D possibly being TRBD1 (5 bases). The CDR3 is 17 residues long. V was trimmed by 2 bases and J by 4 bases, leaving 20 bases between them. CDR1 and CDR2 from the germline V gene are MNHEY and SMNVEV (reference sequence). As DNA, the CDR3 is TGTGCCAGCAGTTTAATTACCCCTCAGGGAGGTCCCTATGGCTACACCTTC. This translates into CASSLITPQGGPYGYTF.

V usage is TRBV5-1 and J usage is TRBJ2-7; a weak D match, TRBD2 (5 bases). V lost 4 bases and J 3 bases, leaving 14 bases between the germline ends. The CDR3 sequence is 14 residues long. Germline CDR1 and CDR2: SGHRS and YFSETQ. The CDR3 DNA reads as TGCGCCAGCAGCCCCTTGGGTAGCGACTACGAGCAGTACTTC. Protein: CASSPLGSDYEQYF.

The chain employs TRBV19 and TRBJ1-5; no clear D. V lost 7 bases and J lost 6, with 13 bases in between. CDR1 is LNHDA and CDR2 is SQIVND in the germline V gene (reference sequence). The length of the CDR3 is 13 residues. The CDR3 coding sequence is TGTGCCAGTACCGATCGGGTCACTCAGCCCCAGCATTTT. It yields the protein CASTDRVTQPQHF.

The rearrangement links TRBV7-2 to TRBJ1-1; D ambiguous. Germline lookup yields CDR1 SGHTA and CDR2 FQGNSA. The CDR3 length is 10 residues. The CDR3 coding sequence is TGTGGAGCAGGGAACACTGAAGCTTTCTTT. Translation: CGAGNTEAFF.

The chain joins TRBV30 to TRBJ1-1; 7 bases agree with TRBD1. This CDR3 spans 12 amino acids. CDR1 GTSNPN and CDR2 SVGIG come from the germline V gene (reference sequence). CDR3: CAQTEGQNEAFF. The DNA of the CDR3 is TGTGCTCAAACCGAGGGACAGAATGAAGCTTTCTTT. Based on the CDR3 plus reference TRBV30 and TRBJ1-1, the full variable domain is SQTIHQWPATLVQPVGSPLSLECTVEGTSNPNLYWYRQAAGRGLQLLFYSVGIGQISSEVPQNLSASRPQDRQFILSSKKLLLSDSGFYLCAQTEGQNEAFFGQGTRLTVV.

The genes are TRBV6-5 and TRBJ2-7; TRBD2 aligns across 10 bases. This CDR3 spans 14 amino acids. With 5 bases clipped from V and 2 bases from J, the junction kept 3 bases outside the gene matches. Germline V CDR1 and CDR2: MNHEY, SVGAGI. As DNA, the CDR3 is TGTGCCAGCAGTAGGAGCGGGAGGGCCTACGAGCAGTACTTC. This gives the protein CASSRSGRAYEQYF.

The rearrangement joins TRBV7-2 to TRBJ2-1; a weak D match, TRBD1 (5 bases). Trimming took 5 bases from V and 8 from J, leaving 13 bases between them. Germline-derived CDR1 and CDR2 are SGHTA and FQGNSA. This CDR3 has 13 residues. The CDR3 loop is CASSTPLGHEQFF. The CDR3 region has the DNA TGTGCCAGCAGCACCCCCCTGGGGCATGAGCAGTTCTTC.